The entry below gives a single T cell receptor (beta chain) sequence along with its context. Its antigen is not yet known. No clone much larger than this one lies a single base away; base qualities are absent. The sample belongs to a study of blood T cells in healthy people across ages (dated by TCRdb to between 2015 and 2016). About the full investigation: In model experiments, template switching captured about one uniquely barcoded TCR beta cDNA molecule for every two T cells. To track age-related changes in TCR beta repertoire diversity, the study relied on deep sequencing normalized with unique cDNA molecular identifiers. The donors were split into four age groups: young (average 16 years), middle-aged (about 40), aged (roughly 68) and long-lived (roughly 88). Donors of different ages were randomly distributed across sequencing lanes to avoid experimental bias. Two additional independent replicas of 1 million unique cDNA reads from the same blood draw were analyzed for two donors (one aged 18 to 29 and one aged 80 or older). What the research found in general, with its limitations: The long-lived group showed more naive CD4+ T cells, fewer expanded clones and increased TCR diversity than the aged group, suggesting age selection. A strong correlation was found between observed TCR beta diversity and the percentage of naive T cells measured by flow cytometry. As age increased, observed TCR beta diversity per million T cells dropped in a roughly linear way, and a significant reduction was already evident by age approximately 40. Since profiling was done on bulk unsorted PBMCs, naive and antigen-experienced compartments could not be conclusively compared. Donor CMV infection status was unknown, potentially confounding age-related changes in expanded clonotypes. Estimates of total diversity from one million sequenced T cells were regarded as lower bounds and underestimates.

The approximately 39 donors, aged 6 to 90 years, were systemically healthy Caucasian individuals from Russia. Each donor gave around 9.5 milliliters of peripheral blood, collected into EDTA-treated Vacutainer tubes. Ficoll-Paque density-gradient centrifugation was used to isolate PBMCs, with at least 6.5 million per sample. Trizol reagent was used to extract total RNA from the PBMCs, yielding at least 5.5 micrograms per sample. For every donor, an aliquot of PBMCs went through flow cytometry to measure the percentages of naive CD45RAhigh/CD27high T cells. CDR1 and CDR2, looked up from the germline V gene, are MNHEY and SVGEGT. There are 15 amino acids in the CDR3, from cysteine to phenylalanine inclusive. Only the CDR3 part of the read is kept: 45 bases, read in frame from the first base. From V the trimming removes 6 bases and from J it removes 5 bases, while the gene matches leave 7 bases of the junction unaccounted for.

The library was prepared using 5' RACE. Sequencer: Illumina HiSeq 2500. A second roughly 6 to 11 cycle PCR used a sample-barcoded 5' primer and a J-beta primer mix. A template-switch 5' adaptor carrying 12 random nucleotides introduced a unique molecular identifier onto each TCR beta cDNA molecule. Each sample yielded at least 2.5 million CDR3-containing paired-end reads. First-strand cDNA was synthesized from all RNA with the Mint cDNA synthesis kit, primed by a TRBC-specific oligonucleotide. Following uracil-DNA glycosylase treatment, all cDNA underwent a first 18-cycle PCR with the universal primers M1SS and BC2_uni_R. The authors processed their data as follows. For normalization, 1 million high-quality reads, each with a distinct molecular identifier, were randomly selected from each sample. Reads sharing molecular identifiers were discarded rather than binned into consensus sequences. MiTCR, with a Q25 quality threshold and the strictest error-elimination algorithm, was used for CDR3 identification, clonotype clustering and error correction. Lower-bound total TCR beta diversity was estimated with a nonparametric unseen species model using Euler transformation. TCRdb's own reprocessing of the public reads used fastp at Q25 and MiXCR and kept productive beta chains. A single entry per CDR3 protein holds the most common genes and DNA from its merged rows. These V and J calls originate from TCRdb's pipeline instead of the authors' own analysis. This sample lists about 1.8 million distinct CDR3 sequences; about 50% were detected once. The ten largest account for more than 2% of the sample.

The chain was built from TRBV6-2 or TRBV6-3 and TRBJ2-7; the central 13 bases match TRBD2. Sequencing used blood. The receptor's source is a woman in her thirties or forties in good health. The CDR3 reads as follows: CASSPGTSGTNEQYF. The DNA reads TGTGCCAGCAGCCCCGGGACTAGCGGGACAAACGAGCAGTACTTC.